The entry that follows covers one T cell receptor (beta chain) sequence. The antigen is undetermined. These data originate in a study of cytomegalovirus exposure and HLA in healthy donors. CDR1 and CDR2 from the germline V gene are LNHDA and SQIVND (reference sequence). Trimming cost V 5 bases and J 5 bases, with 18 bases left between them. The CDR3 length is 15 residues. Primers for the PCR totalled 60 Vbeta and 13 Jbeta. Method: immunoSEQ multiplex PCR; TCRdb's copy keeps in-frame clones and lacks some. The sample lists 180,000 or so clones, 75% to 80% seen once, with roughly 13% in the top ten. Whole-study findings and limits: V- and J-gene trimming of TCR beta was linked (in a later analysis) to a missense DCLRE1C variant.

This clonotype was obtained from a man in his forties or fifties in good health and CMV-seropositive. The chain has TRBV19 and TRBJ2-5, with D maybe TRBD2 (5 bases). Sequencing was performed on PBMCs. CDR3 sequence (DNA): TGTGCCAGTAGTCCCCAAGGAGGCCAAGGGGAGACCCAGTACTTC. Residues: CASSPQGGQGETQYF.